This TCR beta chain was captured in a study of T-cell reconstitution after alpha-beta-depleted transplantation in children. Overall study results and limits: Surviving thymic progenitors and recipient T cells were the source of high TCRbeta diversity at day 60 in some patients.

TCRbeta library preparation incorporated unique molecular identifiers. TCRdb re-derived calls from the PCR reads in MiXCR, one entry per CDR3 protein. This table holds some 350,000 distinct CDR3 sequences, roughly 15% found once. Germline V gene data show CDR1 as SGHNT and CDR2 as YYREEE (reference sequence). Deletions cut 9 bases from V and 5 bases from J, with 14 bases between. The length of the CDR3 is 13 residues. Concerning this clonotype: What it recognizes is unknown.

This chain joins TRBV5-4 and TRBJ2-2, with a weak D call TRBD2 (6 bases). The TCR was taken from a male patient aged 2-15 years who had a stem cell transplant for acute lymphoblastic leukemia, so the T cells may come from the graft donor. This sample comprised PBMCs, mostly from graft donor cells, obtained 360 days after TCRalphabeta/CD19-depleted stem cell transplant. CDR3 sequence (DNA): TGTGCCATCGGCCCCGGGACTACCGGGGAGCTGTTTTTT. Protein sequence: CAIGPGTTGELFF.